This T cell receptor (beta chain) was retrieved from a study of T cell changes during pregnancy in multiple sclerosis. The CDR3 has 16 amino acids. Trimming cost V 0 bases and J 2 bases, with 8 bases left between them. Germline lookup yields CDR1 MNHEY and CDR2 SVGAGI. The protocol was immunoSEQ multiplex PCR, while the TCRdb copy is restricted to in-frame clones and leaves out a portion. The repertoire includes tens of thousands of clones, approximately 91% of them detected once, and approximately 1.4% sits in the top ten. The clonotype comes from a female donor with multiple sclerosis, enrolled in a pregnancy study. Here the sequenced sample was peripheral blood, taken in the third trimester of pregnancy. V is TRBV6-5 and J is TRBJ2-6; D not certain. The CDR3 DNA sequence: TGTGCCAGCAGTTACTCGTTCGAGGCTGGGGCCAACGTCCTGACTTTC. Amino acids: CASSYSFEAGANVLTF.